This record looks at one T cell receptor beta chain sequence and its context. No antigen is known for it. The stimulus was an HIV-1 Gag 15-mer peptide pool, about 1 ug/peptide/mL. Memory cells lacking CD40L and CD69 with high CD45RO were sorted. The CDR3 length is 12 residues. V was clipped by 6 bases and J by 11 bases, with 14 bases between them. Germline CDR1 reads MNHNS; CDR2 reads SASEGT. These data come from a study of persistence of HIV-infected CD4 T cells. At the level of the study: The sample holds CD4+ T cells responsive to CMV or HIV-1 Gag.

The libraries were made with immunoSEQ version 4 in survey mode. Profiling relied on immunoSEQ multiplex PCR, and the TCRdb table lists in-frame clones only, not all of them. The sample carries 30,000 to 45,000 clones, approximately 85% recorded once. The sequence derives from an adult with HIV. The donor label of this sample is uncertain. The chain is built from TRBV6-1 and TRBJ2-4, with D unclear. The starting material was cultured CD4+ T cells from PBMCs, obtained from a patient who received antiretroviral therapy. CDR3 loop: CASRNPESVQYF. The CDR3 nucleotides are TGTGCCAGCAGGAACCCTGAGAGTGTTCAGTACTTC.